Shown below are 14 T cell receptor beta chains from a single sample sequenced in a study of T-cell reconstitution after alpha-beta-depleted transplantation in children. Unique molecular identifiers were incorporated during preparation of the TCRbeta library. TCRdb re-analysed the PCR reads in MiXCR, keeping a single row per CDR3 protein. Of about 200,000 distinct CDR3 sequences in the sample, about 6.6% were seen once. Source: PBMCs, taken before TCRalphabeta/CD19-depleted stem cell transplant. These TCRs come from a boy aged 2-9 years with acute lymphoblastic leukemia, due to receive a stem cell transplant.

CDR3 coding DNA: TGTGCCTGGAACCAGGGGCCCGGGGCCGTCGATGAGCAGTTCTTC. Translation: CAWNQGPGAVDEQFF. This chain uses TRBV30 with TRBJ2-1, with D perhaps TRBD1 (6 bases). Trimming took off 4 bases at V and 8 bases at J, with 21 bases between the two ends. This CDR3 is built from 15 residues. CDR1 is GTSNPN, CDR2 SVGIG, per germline (reference sequence).

The CDR3 DNA reads as TGCAGCGTTTTGGGCCGCGCTTCGGAGGATGAAAAACTGTTTTTT. Translated, it gives CSVLGRASEDEKLFF. This rearrangement joins TRBV29-1 to TRBJ1-4; unclear D gene. Germline V CDR1 and CDR2: SQVTM, ANQGSEA. V dropped 5 bases and J dropped 6 bases, with 19 bases sitting between them. The CDR3 contains 15 residues.

This clonotype was seen ten or more times. The chain combines TRBV21-1 with TRBJ2-3; the tabulated D call, TRBD2, remains unverified against the DNA. TRBV21-1 is a pseudogene segment. CDR3 size: 14 residues. CDR3 nucleotide sequence: TGTGCCAGCAGTTGGCGGGAGAGCACAGATACGCAGTATTTT. Amino acid sequence: CASSWRESTDTQYF.

V usage is TRBV2 and J usage is TRBJ1-2; D is uncertain. Trimming removed 7 bases from V and 0 bases from J, with 12 bases in between. Germline CDR1 is SNHLY and CDR2 is FYNNEI. The CDR3 is 14 amino acids. The CDR3 DNA is TGTGCCAGCACTCGGACTGAAGCTAACTATGGCTACACCTTC. This sequence encodes CASTRTEANYGYTF.

Ten or more counts support this clonotype. The CDR3 reads CASSSQLDSGYEQFF. CDR3 nucleotide sequence: TGCGCCAGCAGCTCCCAACTGGACAGCGGCTATGAGCAGTTCTTC. This chain links TRBV5-1 with TRBJ2-1, with a weak D call TRBD1 (6 bases). The CDR3 has 15 amino acids. Trimming removed 3 bases at V and 8 bases at J, with 18 bases between. Germline V gene lookup returns CDR1 SGHRS and CDR2 YFSETQ.

J is TRBJ1-1 and V is TRBV27; D is perhaps TRBD1 (5 bases). This CDR3 is 13 amino acids long. Germline CDR1 reads MNHEY; CDR2 reads SMNVEV (reference sequence). With 9 bases removed from V and 2 bases from J, the gap between germline ends came to 13 bases. CDR3 sequence (DNA): TGTGCCAGTAGGACATTAACAAACACTGAAGCTTTCTTT. Translation gives CASRTLTNTEAFF.

The table lists this clonotype with many counts. V gene TRBV3-1 combines with J gene TRBJ2-6; D not resolved. CDR1 and CDR2 (germline): LGHDT, YNNKEL (reference sequence). V was cut by 6 bases and J by 0 bases, with 6 bases left in between. This CDR3 spans 14 amino acids. CDR3 loop: CASRLLSGANVLTF. The DNA of the CDR3 is TGTGCCAGCAGGCTCCTCTCTGGGGCCAACGTCCTGACTTTC. The variable domain in full, completed from reference TRBV3-1 and TRBJ2-6, reads DTAVSQTPKYLVTQMGNDKSIKCEQNLGHDTMYWYKQDSKKFLKIMFSYNNKELIINETVPNRFSPKSPDKAHLNLHINSLELGDSAVYFCASRLLSGANVLTFGAGSRLTVL.

This clonotype was detected ten times or more. The chain couples TRBV6-2 or TRBV6-3 to TRBJ2-1, with 8 bases aligning to TRBD2. CDR1 MNHEY and CDR2 SVGEGT come from the germline V gene. Trimming cost V 5 bases and J 6 bases; bases outside gene matches: 15. This CDR3 region has 17 residues. The CDR3 is CASSKRTSPRGSNEQFF. The CDR3 DNA sequence: TGTGCCAGCAGTAAGAGGACTAGCCCGAGGGGTTCCAATGAGCAGTTCTTC.

The V call is TRBV12-3 or TRBV12-4, the J call TRBJ2-7; D might be TRBD1 or TRBD2, each matching 5 bases. This CDR3 comprises 14 residues. V was pared by 6 bases and J by 3 bases, with 15 bases between. The CDR3 region is CASSPGTSYYEQYF. The CDR3 coding sequence is TGTGCCAGCAGCCCCGGGACCTCCTACTACGAGCAGTACTTC.

This clonotype has only a few counts. This rearrangement joins TRBV7-9 to TRBJ1-1; 9 bases fit TRBD1. Trimming cost V 7 bases and J 4 bases; bases outside gene matches: 7. The length of the CDR3 is 14 residues. In germline, CDR1 is SEHNR, CDR2 FQNEAQ (reference sequence). The CDR3 loop is CASIGTGKGTEAFF. CDR3 DNA sequence: TGTGCCAGCATCGGGACAGGGAAGGGCACTGAAGCTTTCTTT.

This clonotype has only one observation. A read error may account for a junction end that differs from germline. This chain joins TRBV2 and TRBJ2-1, with 9 positions matching TRBD2. The V gene's germline CDR1 is SNHLY and CDR2 FYNNEI. The CDR3 runs to 18 residues. The CDR3 DNA reads TGTGCCATCAGTCGATGGGGACTAGCTAAGGATTTGAACAATGAGCAGTTCTTC. Amino acids: CAISRWGLAKDLNNEQFF.

V and J are TRBV5-1 and TRBJ1-3, with D possibly being TRBD1 (6 bases). The germline V gene has CDR1 SGHRS and CDR2 YFSETQ. V was clipped by 5 bases and J by 0 bases, with 12 bases between them. The CDR3 contains 15 residues. CDR3 nucleotide sequence: TGCGCCAGCAGGCAAGCAGGGGACTCTGGAAACACCATATATTTT. Its translation: CASRQAGDSGNTIYF.

This clonotype showed up just a few times. The chain is built from TRBV3-1 and TRBJ1-2, with D uncertain. Trimming left V 1 base short and J 6 bases short, with 15 bases between. Per germline, CDR1 LGHDT and CDR2 YNNKEL (reference sequence). The CDR3 length is 15 residues. CDR3 DNA sequence: TGTGCCAGCAGCCAAGGAATCGCTGGGATGGATGGCTACACCTTC. It yields the protein CASSQGIAGMDGYTF.

This clonotype was seen more than once but under ten times. The CDR3 DNA sequence: TGTGCCAGCAGACTCAGGGGGCGTACCACAGAGACCCAGTACTTC. Amino acids: CASRLRGRTTETQYF. V and J are TRBV12-3 or TRBV12-4 and TRBJ2-5; 8 bases map to TRBD1. V shed 6 bases, J shed 4 bases, and the junction held 10 bases outside the gene matches. This CDR3 contains 15 residues.